The text below deals with one T cell receptor beta chain. Germline-derived CDR1 and CDR2 are LGHDT and YNNKEL (reference sequence). This CDR3 has 14 amino acids. Between the trimmed V and J ends, which lost 4 bases and 8 bases, there was a span of 12 bases. How the authors handled the data: Reference gene primers were amplified, and this amplification served to estimate nucleated cell counts. Clones were read by immunoSEQ multiplex PCR, and TCRdb kept only the in-frame ones, dropping some. V and J calls and clone size come straight from that table; D and trimming were deduced from the DNA. The sample holds 250,000 to 350,000 clones, around four fifths seen once. These data are taken from a study of blood T cell repertoires in COVID-19. As for the study in general: Acute and convalescent COVID-19 samples came from the United States, Italy and Spain. In each case, the material was cDNA or gDNA derived from T cells, B-cell-depleted T cells, or PBMCs.

The J gene is TRBJ1-6, the V gene TRBV3-1 (or the pseudogene TRBV3-2); weak D call: TRBD1 (5 bases). The sequencing sample was made of peripheral blood. The clonotype originates from a woman aged 50 to 60 with active or convalescent COVID-19. The CDR3 sequence: CASSLSGSDSPLHF. The CDR3 DNA follows: TGTGCCAGCAGCCTCTCAGGGTCGGATTCACCCCTCCACTTT.